This T cell receptor (beta chain) was found in a study of T-cell reconstitution after alpha-beta-depleted transplantation in children (TCRdb year 2016). Study-wide context: The study quantitatively tracked T-cell immune reconstitution after TCRalphabeta/CD19-depleted allogeneic hematopoietic cell transplantation in children using TCR repertoire profiling.

A word on this clonotype: Its antigen remains unidentified. No per-base quality is available; no much larger clone lies one base away.

Receptors were amplified or captured by PCR. Sequencing was carried out with an Illumina HiSeq 2500. TCR library preparation used molecular barcoding, with unique molecular identifiers applied to normalize quantification of the TCRbeta repertoire. TCRdb itself trimmed the public reads at Q25 with fastp, ran MiXCR and retained productive beta chains. All rows with the same CDR3 protein become a single entry with the most common DNA and genes. Counted in this sample were 500,000 or so distinct CDR3 sequences; over 25% of them appeared once. Of the sample, roughly 2.5% is held by the ten largest clones. Measured from the cysteine to the phenylalanine, the CDR3 is 12 residues long. Here the CDR3 DNA is all that survives: 36 bases in frame from base 1. V was cut back by 3 bases and J by 7 bases, leaving a gap of 9 bases between them.

The receptor's source is a human donor who donated a stem cell graft to a child with aplastic anemia. The sample here was PBMCs from the stem cell graft donor, taken from the stem cell graft. The sequence links TRBV12-3 or TRBV12-4 to TRBJ1-2; TRBD1 could be the D gene, as 6 bases match. The CDR3 loop reads CASSLPGAGYTF. The nucleotide sequence reads TGTGCCAGCAGTTTGCCAGGGGCTGGCTACACCTTC.